The rows below give T cell receptor beta chains drawn from one sample of a study of T cells in localized non-small cell lung cancer. Sequencing was performed with immunoSEQ multiplex PCR; in TCRdb, only in-frame clones are kept and a portion is missing. The sample has about 59,000 clones, around 90% seen once. Sequences were derived from peripheral blood, sampled before any cancer treatment. These receptor sequences come from a man between 40 and 70 years old with stage I squamous cell lung carcinoma. Each CDR3 is given with its conserved first and last residue. Each record gives: V gene, D gene, J gene, clone size, CDR3 protein, CDR3 DNA. The D gene is left open where the match is weak. Expanded clones are given a class, and other clones once, few, many or no size at all.

TRBV9,TRBD1,TRBJ1-1,.,CASSVGQGYTEAFF,TGTGCCAGCAGCGTAGGACAGGGTTACACTGAAGCTTTCTTT
TRBV28,.,TRBJ2-7,.,CASSLSGAFYEQYF,TGTGCCAGCAGTTTAAGTGGGGCCTTCTACGAGCAGTACTTC
TRBV7-3,TRBD2,TRBJ2-3,few,CASSTSGLTDTQYF,TGTGCCAGCAGTACTAGCGGCCTCACAGATACGCAGTATTTT
TRBV9,TRBD1,TRBJ1-4,few,CASKRTGEGEKLFF,TGTGCCAGCAAACGGACAGGGGAAGGGGAAAAACTGTTTTTT
TRBV18,TRBD1,TRBJ2-5,.,CASSNRDRVGETQYF,TGTGCCAGCTCAAACCGGGACAGGGTGGGAGAGACCCAGTACTTC
TRBV7-2,.,TRBJ1-6,.,CASSLAVSPLHF,TGTGCCAGCAGCTTAGCAGTTTCACCCCTCCACTTT
TRBV11-2,TRBD1,TRBJ2-7,.,CASSLDRGTEVYEQYF,TGTGCCAGCAGCTTAGATAGGGGGACAGAAGTCTACGAGCAGTACTTC
TRBV11-1,.,TRBJ2-6,.,CASSRARRASGANVLTF,TGTGCCAGCAGCCGCGCCAGAAGGGCCTCTGGGGCCAACGTCCTGACTTTC
TRBV5-1,TRBD2,TRBJ2-5,.,CASSPERGRETQYF,TGCGCCAGCAGCCCCGAGCGGGGGAGAGAGACCCAGTACTTC
TRBV10-1,.,TRBJ2-5,.,CASSDRDGETQYF,TGCGCCAGCAGTGACAGGGATGGAGAGACCCAGTACTTC
TRBV27,.,TRBJ2-2,.,CASSLLLGVRTGELFF,TGTGCCAGCAGCCTACTCCTGGGGGTCCGCACCGGGGAGCTGTTTTTT
TRBV28,.,TRBJ1-2,.,CASSLREGYGYTF,TGTGCCAGCAGTTTAAGGGAGGGCTATGGCTACACCTTC
TRBV10-3,.,TRBJ2-2,.,CAISDIDTGELFF,TGTGCCATCAGTGATATAGACACCGGGGAGCTGTTTTTT
TRBV30,.,TRBJ2-7,.,CAWTGDSYEQYF,TGTGCCTGGACAGGGGACTCCTACGAGCAGTACTTC
TRBV9,.,TRBJ2-1,.,CASSVVGEGLALNEQFF,TGTGCCAGCAGCGTAGTAGGAGAGGGGCTAGCGTTGAATGAGCAGTTCTTC